This T cell receptor beta chain was captured by sequencing in a study of blood T cells in healthy people across ages. In germline, CDR1 is MNHEY, CDR2 SVGEGT. V lost 7 bases and J lost 13, with 25 bases in between. The CDR3 consists of 14 residues. This clonotype has a handful of counts. Its specificity is not known. Study-level points and caveats: Older age went with lower TCR beta diversity per million T cells, in a roughly linear way.

Sample-barcoded 5' priming and a J-beta primer mix drove a second PCR of 7 to 11 cycles. From the 5' RACE reads, TCRdb called clonotypes with MiXCR, one entry per CDR3 protein. This sample carries roughly 1,500,000 distinct CDR3 sequences, about 32% of them seen once, and the ten largest clones take around 10%. Sequencing was done on a sample of blood. This TCR came from a young woman in good health. The chain recombines TRBV6-2 or TRBV6-3 with TRBJ2-5; D possibly uses TRBD1 or TRBD2 (5 bases each). The CDR3 here is CASNPPPPGPYTYF. CDR3 DNA: TGTGCCAGCAACCCTCCCCCTCCGGGACCCTATACGTACTTC.